Described below is a single T cell receptor beta chain sequence and its context. Generated by immunoSEQ multiplex PCR, the TCRdb table keeps only in-frame clones and is missing some. This table has 84,000 or so clones, around 94% appearing once. The record originates from a study of T cell changes during pregnancy in multiple sclerosis. The CDR3 covers 14 residues. Trimming cost V 4 bases and J 1 base, with 7 bases left between them. CDR1 MNHEY and CDR2 SVGAGI come from the germline V gene. This clonotype was sampled from a female donor with multiple sclerosis, enrolled in a pregnancy study. The rearrangement uses TRBV6-5 and TRBJ2-2, with D hard to call. The source material was peripheral blood, sampled in the third trimester of pregnancy. This CDR3 is CASSLRGNTGELFF. The CDR3 coding sequence is TGTGCCAGCAGTTTACGAGGGAACACCGGGGAGCTGTTTTTT.